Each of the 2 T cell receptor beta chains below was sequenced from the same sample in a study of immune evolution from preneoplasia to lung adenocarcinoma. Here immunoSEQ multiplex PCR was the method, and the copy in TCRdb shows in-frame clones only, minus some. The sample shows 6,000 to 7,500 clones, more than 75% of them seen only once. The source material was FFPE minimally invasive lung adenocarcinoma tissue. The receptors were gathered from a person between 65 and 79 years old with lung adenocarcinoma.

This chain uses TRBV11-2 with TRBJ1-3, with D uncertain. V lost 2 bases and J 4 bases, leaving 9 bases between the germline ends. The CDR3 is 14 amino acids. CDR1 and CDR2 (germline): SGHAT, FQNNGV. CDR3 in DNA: TGTGCCAGCAGCTTACCGGGATCGGGAAACACCATATATTTT. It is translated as CASSLPGSGNTIYF.

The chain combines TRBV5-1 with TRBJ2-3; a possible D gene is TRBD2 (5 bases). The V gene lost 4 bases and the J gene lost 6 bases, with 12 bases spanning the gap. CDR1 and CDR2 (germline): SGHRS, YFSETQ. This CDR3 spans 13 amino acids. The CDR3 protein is CASSAGPLDTQYF. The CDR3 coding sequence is TGCGCCAGCAGCGCGGGTCCGTTGGATACGCAGTATTTT.